What follows are 17 T cell receptor beta chains derived from one specimen sequenced in a study of kidney transplant recipient with SARS-CoV-2 infection. TCRdb used MiXCR to reprocess the reads, holding one entry per CDR3 protein. The data show 200,000 to 300,000 distinct CDR3 sequences, 25% to 35% seen once. Specimen: a blood sample, collected at baseline and on day 111 from a kidney transplant recipient. The receptors were sampled from a male patient aged 25 to 39 who had COVID-19 and was a kidney transplant recipient. T cells may partly derive from the graft donor.

In regard to this clonotype: This may be a read error, as it is one base from a much larger clone. V gene TRBV4-1 combines with J gene TRBJ1-1; 7 positions match TRBD1. The CDR3 runs 16 residues. The J segment lost 6 bases and the V segment lost 1 base, leaving 11 bases of the junction unmatched. Germline-derived CDR1 and CDR2 are MGHRA and YSYEKL. DNA for the CDR3: TGCGCCAGCAGCCAAGGCGCTCTCGGGACAGCATCTGAAGCTTTCTTT. It is translated as CASSQGALGTASEAFF.

Note on this clonotype: A read error may account for a junction end that differs from germline. The chain combines TRBV6-5 with TRBJ1-2, with D unclear. CDR3 length: 17 amino acids. In germline, CDR1 is MNHEY, CDR2 SVGAGI. In nucleotides, the CDR3 is TGTGCCAACAGTAGGCGATTCTCTATGCGAAAGACCTATGGCTACACCTTC. Its protein product is CANSRRFSMRKTYGYTF.

This clonotype is a singleton in its sample. A much larger clone lies one base from this, so it may be a read error. This chain links TRBV7-9 with TRBJ1-2; D gene ambiguous. Per germline, CDR1 SEHNR and CDR2 FQNEAQ (reference sequence). V dropped 5 bases and J dropped 4 bases, with 23 bases sitting between them. This CDR3 spans 17 amino acids. CDR3 bases: TGTGCCAGCAGCCAGAGCAGATACCATGGAGAGACCTATGGCTACACCTTC. Translation gives CASSQSRYHGETYGYTF.

The rearrangement uses TRBV7-2 and TRBJ1-6, with TRBD1 identical over 8 bases. Germline V lookup: CDR1 SGHTA, CDR2 FQGNSA. There are 14 residues in the CDR3. Trimming removed 5 bases from V and 7 bases from J; junction bases left unmatched: 4. The CDR3 DNA follows: TGTGCCAGCAGCCCCCGGGACAGGAATTCACCCCTCCACTTT. It encodes CASSPRDRNSPLHF.

This clonotype was counted ten times or more. This rearrangement joins TRBV29-1 to TRBJ2-7; 7 nucleotides line up with TRBD1. The CDR3 spans 13 residues. Germline V gives CDR1 SQVTM, CDR2 ANQGSEA. J lost 6 bases, V lost 5 bases, and 10 bases had no gene match. DNA of the CDR3: TGCAGCGTTAAAAACAGCGACAGGGTCGAGCAGTACTTC. As protein: CSVKNSDRVEQYF.

This clonotype showed up many times. The chain couples TRBV5-3 to TRBJ1-2; D gene unclear. Being an ORF, TRBV5-3 has a function that is uncertain. V lost 7 bases, J lost 4 bases, and 23 bases lay in between. CDR3 length equals 16 residues. The CDR3: CARRCGVVRKTYGYTF. CDR3 nucleotide sequence: TGTGCCAGACGTTGTGGAGTGGTGAGAAAGACCTATGGCTACACCTTC.

This clonotype was observed a few times. The V and J genes are TRBV3-1 and TRBJ2-1; tentative D call: TRBD2 (6 bases). V was trimmed by 4 bases and J by 2 bases, leaving 12 bases between them. From germline, CDR1 is LGHDT and CDR2 YNNKEL (reference sequence). This CDR3 is 15 amino acids long. In DNA, the CDR3 is TGTGCCAGCAGCCCGTCCGGCGGGGCCTACAATGAGCAGTTCTTC. Residues: CASSPSGGAYNEQFF.

Concerning this clonotype itself: A much larger clone differs from this one at a single base, so this may be a read error. V gene TRBV10-3 combines with J gene TRBJ1-2; D is unresolved. The germline CDR1 and CDR2 sequences are ENHRY and SYGVKD. The CDR3 has 14 amino acids. The CDR3 DNA is TGTGCCAACAGTGAATTGGGCGAGCGATATGGCTACACCTTC. Translating it yields CANSELGERYGYTF.

Ten or more counts support this clonotype. V and J are TRBV18 and TRBJ2-7, with D possibly matching TRBD2 (5 bases). This CDR3 has 16 amino acids. V was pared by 2 bases and J by 5 bases, with 19 bases between. Per germline, CDR1 KGHSH and CDR2 LQKENI. CDR3 DNA: TGTGCCAGCTCACCAGTAGCTAGCTCCTATCCCGACGAGCAGTACTTC. Translated, it gives CASSPVASSYPDEQYF.

This clonotype was detected ten times or more. The V gene is TRBV20-1, the J gene TRBJ1-1; D not certain. The CDR3 spans 14 residues. Trimming removed 0 bases at V and 1 base at J, with 9 bases between. Germline V gene lookup returns CDR1 DFQATT and CDR2 SNEGSKA (reference sequence). The chain's CDR3 is CSARDLGRNTEAFF. The DNA for the CDR3 is TGCAGTGCTAGAGATTTGGGAAGGAACACTGAAGCTTTCTTT.

This clonotype was detected many times. The gene calls are TRBV5-1 and TRBJ1-1, with D maybe TRBD1 (6 bases). The germline V gene encodes CDR1 SGHRS and CDR2 YFSETQ. The V end was cut by 4 bases, the J end by 2 bases, with 9 bases between. The length of the CDR3 is 13 residues. The CDR3 reads CASSKQGNTEAFF. The CDR3 nucleotides are TGCGCCAGCAGCAAACAGGGTAACACTGAAGCTTTCTTT.

This clonotype has more than one count but fewer than ten. A read error may explain this, as a much larger clone is one base away. CDR3 in DNA: TGTGCCAACAGTTTATCCCTGAACACTGAAGCTTTCTTT. It specifies CANSLSLNTEAFF. The V gene is TRBV27, the J gene TRBJ1-1, with D uncertain. Germline CDR1 and CDR2: MNHEY and SMNVEV (reference sequence). The CDR3 has 13 amino acids.

In the case of this clonotype: This may stem from a read error, because a much larger clone lies one nucleotide away. The chain recombines TRBV28 with TRBJ1-1; possible D gene TRBD1, 5 bases. Germline CDR1 and CDR2: MDHEN and SYDVKM. There are 13 residues in the CDR3. The CDR3 DNA sequence: TGTGCCAACAGTGAGACAGATAACACTGAAGCTTTCTTT. It is translated as CANSETDNTEAFF.

Note on this clonotype: Being one base from a much bigger clone, this may be a read error. This chain links TRBV19 with TRBJ2-5; 7 bases are a match to TRBD1. The DNA end is a closer match to TRBJ2-7, so the J assignment may be wrong. There are 16 residues in the CDR3. Looked up from germline, CDR1 is LNHDA and CDR2 is SQIVND (reference sequence). The CDR3 sequence is CTSSIGGQGVFYEQYF. The DNA for the CDR3 is TGTACCAGTAGTATAGGCGGGCAGGGGGTCTTCTACGAGCAGTACTTC.

Comments on this clonotype: A much larger clonotype is one base distant, so this may be a read error. The genes are TRBV2 and TRBJ1-1; D is unclear. This CDR3 spans 15 amino acids. Germline V gene sequence: CDR1 SNHLY, CDR2 FYNNEI. The V and J ends lost 3 bases and 6 bases respectively, with 17 bases between them. The CDR3 sequence: CASSERVHASAEAFF. The DNA of the CDR3 is TGTGCCAGCAGTGAGAGGGTCCACGCGTCCGCTGAAGCTTTCTTT.

Details on this clonotype: Germline and junction disagree at one end, which may indicate a read error. The chain employs TRBV11-2 and TRBJ1-1, with D hard to call. Per germline, CDR1 SGHAT and CDR2 FQNNGV. CDR3 length equals 14 residues. This CDR3 is CAGSLLGSNTEAFF. In DNA form, the CDR3 reads TGTGCCGGCAGCTTACTGGGTTCGAACACTGAAGCTTTCTTT.

A word on this clonotype: Since a much larger clone is just one base distant, this may be a read error. The V call is TRBV3-2, the J call TRBJ2-7; the table's TRBD1 call for D was not verified on the DNA. TRBV3-2 is an annotated pseudogene. This CDR3 is built from 14 residues. The CDR3, as DNA: TGTGCCAGCATCGGGACAGGGGCCACCCACGAGCAGTACTTC. Residues: CASIGTGATHEQYF.